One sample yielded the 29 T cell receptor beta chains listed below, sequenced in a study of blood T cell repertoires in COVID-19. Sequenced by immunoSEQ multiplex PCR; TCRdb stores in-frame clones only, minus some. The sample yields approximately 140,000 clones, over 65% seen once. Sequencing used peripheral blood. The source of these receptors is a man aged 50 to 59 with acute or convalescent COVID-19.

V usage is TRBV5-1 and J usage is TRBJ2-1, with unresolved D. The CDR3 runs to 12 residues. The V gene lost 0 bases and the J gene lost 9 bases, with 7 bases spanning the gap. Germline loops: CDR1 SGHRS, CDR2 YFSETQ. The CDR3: CASSLESGEQFF. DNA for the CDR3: TGCGCCAGCAGCTTGGAATCGGGTGAGCAGTTCTTC.

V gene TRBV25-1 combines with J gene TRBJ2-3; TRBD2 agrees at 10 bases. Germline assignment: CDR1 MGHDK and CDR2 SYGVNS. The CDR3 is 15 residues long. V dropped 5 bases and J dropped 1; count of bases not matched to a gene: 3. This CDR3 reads CASSKAGGGTDTQYF. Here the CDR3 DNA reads TGTGCCAGCAGTAAAGCGGGAGGGGGCACAGATACGCAGTATTTT.

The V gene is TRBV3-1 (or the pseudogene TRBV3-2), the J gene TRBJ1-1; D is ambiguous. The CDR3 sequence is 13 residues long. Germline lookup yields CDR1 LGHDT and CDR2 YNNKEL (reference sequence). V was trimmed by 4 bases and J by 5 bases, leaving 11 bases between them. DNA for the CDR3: TGTGCCAGCAGCCCGAGGGAGGAGACTGAAGCTTTCTTT. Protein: CASSPREETEAFF.

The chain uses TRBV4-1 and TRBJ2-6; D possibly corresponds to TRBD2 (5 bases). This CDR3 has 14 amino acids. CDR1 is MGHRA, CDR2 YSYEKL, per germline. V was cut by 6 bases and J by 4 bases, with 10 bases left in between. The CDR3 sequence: CASSHTGGANVLTF. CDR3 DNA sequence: TGCGCCAGCAGTCACACGGGGGGGGCCAACGTCCTGACTTTC.

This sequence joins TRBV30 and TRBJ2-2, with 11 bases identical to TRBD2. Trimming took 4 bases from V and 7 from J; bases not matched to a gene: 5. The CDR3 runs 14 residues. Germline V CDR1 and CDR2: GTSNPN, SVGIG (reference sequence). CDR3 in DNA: TGTGCCTGGACCCGTAGCGGGGGGGGCGGGGAGCTGTTTTTT. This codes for CAWTRSGGGGELFF.

Here the CDR3 reads CASSVEGVAGGTDTQYF. The CDR3, as DNA: TGTGCCAGCAGCGTAGAAGGGGTAGCGGGGGGCACAGATACGCAGTATTTT. V is TRBV9 and J is TRBJ2-3; 9 bases agree with TRBD2. CDR1 SGDLS and CDR2 YYNGEE come from the germline V gene. The CDR3 is made up of 17 amino acids. V was pared by 0 bases and J by 1 base, with 6 bases of the junction left unmatched.

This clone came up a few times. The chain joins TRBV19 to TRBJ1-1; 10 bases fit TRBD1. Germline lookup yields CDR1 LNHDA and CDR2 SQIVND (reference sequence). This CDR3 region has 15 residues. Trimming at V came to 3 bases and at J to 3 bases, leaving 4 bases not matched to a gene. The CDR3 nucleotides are TGTGCCAGTAGTATCCGGACAGGGGGAGACACTGAAGCTTTCTTT. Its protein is CASSIRTGGDTEAFF.

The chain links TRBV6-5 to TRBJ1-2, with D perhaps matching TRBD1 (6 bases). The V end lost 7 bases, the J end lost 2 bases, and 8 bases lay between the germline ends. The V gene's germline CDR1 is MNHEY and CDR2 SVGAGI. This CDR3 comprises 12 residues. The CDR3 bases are TGTGCCAGCACAAGGGGGAACTATGGCTACACCTTC. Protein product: CASTRGNYGYTF.

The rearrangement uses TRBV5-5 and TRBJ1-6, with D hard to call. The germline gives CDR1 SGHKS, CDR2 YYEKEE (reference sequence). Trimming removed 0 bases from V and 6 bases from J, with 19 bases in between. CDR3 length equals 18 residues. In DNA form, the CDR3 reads TGTGCCAGCAGCTTGGGTCCTTTGGCCCGGGATCTTAATTCACCCCTCCACTTT. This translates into CASSLGPLARDLNSPLHF.

The CDR3 sequence: CASSREGYGYTF. CDR3 bases: TGTGCCAGCAGCAGGGAGGGCTATGGCTACACCTTC. The chain uses TRBV12-3 or TRBV12-4 and TRBJ1-2, with a tentative D call TRBD1 (5 bases). The CDR3 covers 12 residues. Trimming took 6 bases from V and 4 from J, leaving 9 bases between them.

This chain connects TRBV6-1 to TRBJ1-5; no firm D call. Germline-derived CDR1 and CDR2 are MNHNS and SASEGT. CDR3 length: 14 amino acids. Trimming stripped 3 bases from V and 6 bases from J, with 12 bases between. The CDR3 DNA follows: TGTGCCAGCAGTGAGGTTGGGGAGAGTCAGCCCCAGCATTTT. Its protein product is CASSEVGESQPQHF.

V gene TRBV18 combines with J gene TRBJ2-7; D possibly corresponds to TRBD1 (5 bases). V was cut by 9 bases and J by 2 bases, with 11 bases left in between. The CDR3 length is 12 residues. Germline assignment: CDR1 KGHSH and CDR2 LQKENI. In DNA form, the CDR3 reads TGTGCCAGGGGGCGCAGGCCCTACGAGCAGTACGTC. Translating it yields CARGRRPYEQYV.

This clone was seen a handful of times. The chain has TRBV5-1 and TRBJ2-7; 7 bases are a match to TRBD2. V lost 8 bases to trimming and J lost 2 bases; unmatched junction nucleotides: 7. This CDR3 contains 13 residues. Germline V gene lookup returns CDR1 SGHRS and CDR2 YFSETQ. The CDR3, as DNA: TGCGCCAGTAGAGCGGGGATCACCTACGAGCAGTACTTC. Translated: CASRAGITYEQYF.

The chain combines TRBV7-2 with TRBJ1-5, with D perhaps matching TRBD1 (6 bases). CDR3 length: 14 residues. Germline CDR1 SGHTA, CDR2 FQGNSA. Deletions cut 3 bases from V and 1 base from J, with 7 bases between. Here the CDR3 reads CASSFGQSNQPQHF. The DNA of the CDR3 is TGTGCCAGCAGCTTCGGACAGAGCAATCAGCCCCAGCATTTT.

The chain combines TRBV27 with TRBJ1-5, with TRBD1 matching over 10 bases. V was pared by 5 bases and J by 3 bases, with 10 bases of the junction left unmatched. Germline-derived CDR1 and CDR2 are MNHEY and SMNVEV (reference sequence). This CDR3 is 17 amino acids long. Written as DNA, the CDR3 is TGTGCCAGCAGTCCGAATCCGGGACAGGGGCTCAATCAGCCCCAGCATTTT. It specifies CASSPNPGQGLNQPQHF.

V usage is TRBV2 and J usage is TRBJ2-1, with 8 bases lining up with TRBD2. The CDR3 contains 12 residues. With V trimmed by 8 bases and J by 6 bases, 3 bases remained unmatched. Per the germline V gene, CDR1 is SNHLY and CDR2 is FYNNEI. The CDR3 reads CASERGSNEQFF. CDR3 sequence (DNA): TGTGCCAGCGAGCGGGGGAGCAATGAGCAGTTCTTC. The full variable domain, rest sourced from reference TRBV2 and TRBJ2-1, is EPEVTQTPSHQVTQMGQEVILRCVPISNHLYFYWYRQILGQKVEFLVSFYNNEISEKSEIFDDQFSVERPDGSNFTLKIRSTKLEDSAMYFCASERGSNEQFFGPGTRLTVL.

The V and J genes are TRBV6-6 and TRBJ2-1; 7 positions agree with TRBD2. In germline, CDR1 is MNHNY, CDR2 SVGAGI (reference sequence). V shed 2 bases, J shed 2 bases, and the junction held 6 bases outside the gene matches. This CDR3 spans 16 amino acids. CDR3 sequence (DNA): TGTGCCAGCAGTTACAGTGGGGGGGGTCCCTACAATGAGCAGTTCTTC. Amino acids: CASSYSGGGPYNEQFF.

The DNA of the CDR3 is TGCGCCAGCAGCCCCACGGGACAGATGCAAGAGACCCAGTACTTC. This sequence encodes CASSPTGQMQETQYF. The chain links TRBV5-1 to TRBJ2-5, with 7 positions matching TRBD1. The CDR3 totals 15 residues. Germline V lookup: CDR1 SGHRS, CDR2 YFSETQ. V lost 4 bases to trimming and J lost 2 bases; unmatched junction nucleotides: 8.

The CDR3 protein is CASSSGIMEKLFF. The DNA for the CDR3 is TGTGCCAGCAGTTCCGGGATAATGGAAAAACTGTTTTTT. V usage is TRBV6-5 and J usage is TRBJ1-4; no clear D. The CDR3 consists of 13 residues. Per the germline V gene, CDR1 is MNHEY and CDR2 is SVGAGI. Trimming left V 4 bases short and J 8 bases short, with 11 bases between.

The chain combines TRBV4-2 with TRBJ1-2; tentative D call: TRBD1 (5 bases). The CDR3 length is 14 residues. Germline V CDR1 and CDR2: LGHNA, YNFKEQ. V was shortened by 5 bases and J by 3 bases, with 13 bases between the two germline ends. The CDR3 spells CASSEPGTHYGYTF. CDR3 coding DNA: TGTGCCAGCAGCGAGCCCGGGACTCACTATGGCTACACCTTC.

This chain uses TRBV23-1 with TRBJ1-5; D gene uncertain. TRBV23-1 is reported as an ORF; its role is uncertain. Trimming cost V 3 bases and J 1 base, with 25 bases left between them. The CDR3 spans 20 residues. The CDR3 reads CASSHQRPTVRSGSNQPQHF. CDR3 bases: TGCGCCAGCAGTCATCAGCGCCCTACCGTTCGTTCTGGCAGCAATCAGCCCCAGCATTTT.

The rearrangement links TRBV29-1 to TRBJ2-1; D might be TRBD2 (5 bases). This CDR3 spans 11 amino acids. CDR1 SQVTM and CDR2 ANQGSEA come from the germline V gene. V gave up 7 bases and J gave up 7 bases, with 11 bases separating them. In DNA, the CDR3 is TGCAGCGCCTGGGAGCGAAATGAGCAGTTCTTC. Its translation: CSAWERNEQFF.

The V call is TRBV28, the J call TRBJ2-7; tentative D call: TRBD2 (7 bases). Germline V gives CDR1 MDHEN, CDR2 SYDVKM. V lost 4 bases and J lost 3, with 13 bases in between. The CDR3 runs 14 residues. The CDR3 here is CASSSTGGRYEQYV. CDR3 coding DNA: TGTGCCAGCAGTTCAACGGGGGGCCGCTACGAGCAGTACGTC.

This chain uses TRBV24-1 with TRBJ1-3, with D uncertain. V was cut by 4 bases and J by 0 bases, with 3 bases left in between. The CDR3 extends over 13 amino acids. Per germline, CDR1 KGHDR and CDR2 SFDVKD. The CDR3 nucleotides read TGTGCCACCAGTGACCGCTCTGGAAACACCATATATTTT. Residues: CATSDRSGNTIYF.

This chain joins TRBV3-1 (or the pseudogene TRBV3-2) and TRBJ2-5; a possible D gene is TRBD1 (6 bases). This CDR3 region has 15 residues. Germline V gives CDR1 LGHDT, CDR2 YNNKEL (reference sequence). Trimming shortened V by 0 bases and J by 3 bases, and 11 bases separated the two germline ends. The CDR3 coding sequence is TGTGCCAGCAGCCAAGATTACAGGGTAGAAGAGACCCAGTACTTC. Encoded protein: CASSQDYRVEETQYF.

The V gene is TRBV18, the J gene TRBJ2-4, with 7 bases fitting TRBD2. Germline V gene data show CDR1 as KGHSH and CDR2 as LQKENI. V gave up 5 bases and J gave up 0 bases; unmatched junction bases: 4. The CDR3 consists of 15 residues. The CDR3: CASSNSGLAKNIQYF. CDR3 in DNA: TGTGCCAGCTCAAATAGCGGGCTAGCCAAAAACATTCAGTACTTC.

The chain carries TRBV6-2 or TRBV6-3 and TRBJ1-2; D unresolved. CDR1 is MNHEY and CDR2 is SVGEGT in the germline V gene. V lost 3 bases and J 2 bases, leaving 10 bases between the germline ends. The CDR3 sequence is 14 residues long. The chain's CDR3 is CASSYKPTNYGYTF. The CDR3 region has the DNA TGTGCCAGCAGTTATAAACCTACCAACTATGGCTACACCTTC.

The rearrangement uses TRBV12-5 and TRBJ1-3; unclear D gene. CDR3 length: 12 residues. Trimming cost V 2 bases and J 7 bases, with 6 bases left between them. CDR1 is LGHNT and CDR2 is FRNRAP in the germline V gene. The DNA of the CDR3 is TGTGCTAGTGGTTTGTATCAGAACACCATATATTTT. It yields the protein CASGLYQNTIYF.

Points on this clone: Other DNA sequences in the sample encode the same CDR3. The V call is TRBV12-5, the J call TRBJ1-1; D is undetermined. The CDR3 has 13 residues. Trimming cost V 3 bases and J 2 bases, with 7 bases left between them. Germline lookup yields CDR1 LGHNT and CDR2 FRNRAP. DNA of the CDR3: TGTGCTAGTGGTTTCGAGGTTAACACTGAAGCTTTCTTT. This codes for CASGFEVNTEAFF.